This T cell receptor (beta chain) was found in a study of spatial heterogeneity in lung cancer. Study-wide background: A unique TCR and UMI combination showed up more than ten times in raw reads, on average.

This clonotype was detected many times. The time point is: blood at routine non-recurrence follow-up after resection. Material for sequencing was whole RNA from tumor, nontumor lung or frozen PBMC, left unsorted. CDR3 length: 15 residues. From germline, CDR1 is SGHRS and CDR2 YFSETQ. V lost 1 base and J 1 base, leaving 11 bases between the germline ends. MiXCR was run by TCRdb on the 5' RACE reads, yielding one entry per CDR3 protein. The sample includes around 40,000 distinct CDR3 sequences, approximately 8% of them seen just once. This sample comprised PBMCs, obtained at follow-up. The TCR sequence derives from a male donor with early-stage non-small cell lung cancer. V is TRBV5-1 and J is TRBJ1-1; D is ambiguous. The CDR3 loop is CASSLKAGSNTEAFF. DNA for the CDR3: TGCGCCAGCAGCTTGAAAGCGGGATCGAACACTGAAGCTTTCTTT.